This passage covers 13 T cell receptor beta chains from one sample sequenced in a study of technical replicates of blood from several donors. Data came from immunoSEQ multiplex PCR; TCRdb stores just in-frame clones and leaves some out. The sample consists of some 62,000 clones, around 87% of them appearing once. Sequencing was carried out using PBMCs. The receptors originated from a human donor in good health. Some clones in this sample may be carry-over from other donors' samples.

This chain links TRBV2 with TRBJ2-4; D ambiguous. The V gene's germline CDR1 is SNHLY and CDR2 FYNNEI. Trimming stripped 6 bases from V and 0 bases from J, with 12 bases between. This CDR3 is built from 15 residues. The CDR3 sequence: CASRAQVIAKNIQYF. CDR3 nucleotide sequence: TGTGCCAGCAGGGCCCAGGTCATAGCCAAAAACATTCAGTACTTC.

The chain combines TRBV29-1 with TRBJ2-3, with 9 bases aligning to TRBD2. This CDR3 region has 15 residues. Germline values: CDR1 SQVTM, CDR2 ANQGSEA. V lost 1 base to trimming and J lost 6 bases; unmatched junction nucleotides: 8. The CDR3 nucleotides are TGCAGCGTTGAAGCGGGCGGGGGGGCTTCTGATACGCAGTATTTT. Translating it yields CSVEAGGGASDTQYF.

J is TRBJ2-1 and V is TRBV2, with D hard to call. Looked up from germline, CDR1 is SNHLY and CDR2 is FYNNEI. Trimming took 7 bases from V and 5 from J, leaving 6 bases between them. The CDR3 length is 11 residues. The DNA for the CDR3 is TGTGCCAGCACTAGGAACAATGAGCAGTTCTTC. Translating gives CASTRNNEQFF.

V gene TRBV7-2 combines with J gene TRBJ2-7; 7 nucleotides align to TRBD2. Trimming took 1 base from V and 4 from J; bases not matched to a gene: 7. CDR3 size: 15 residues. Germline CDR1 SGHTA, CDR2 FQGNSA. The CDR3 bases are TGTGCCAGCAGCTTAGTTGGCGGGAGTTTGTACGAGCAGTACTTC. Protein: CASSLVGGSLYEQYF. The whole variable domain, filled in from reference TRBV7-2 and TRBJ2-7, reads GAGVSQSPSNKVTEKGKDVELRCDPISGHTALYWYRQSLGQGLEFLIYFQGNSAPDKSGLPSDRFSAERTGGSVSTLTIQRTQQEDSAVYLCASSLVGGSLYEQYFGPGTRLTVT.

The genes are TRBV7-2 and TRBJ2-2; 7 bases fit TRBD2. V dropped 5 bases and J dropped 6; count of bases not matched to a gene: 9. CDR1 and CDR2 from the germline V gene are SGHTA and FQGNSA. The length of the CDR3 is 15 residues. CDR3 coding DNA: TGTGCCAGCAGCCCCGGGACCCGGGAGGCCGGGGAGCTGTTTTTT. Its protein product is CASSPGTREAGELFF. Variable domain in full (rest from reference TRBV7-2 and TRBJ2-2): GAGVSQSPSNKVTEKGKDVELRCDPISGHTALYWYRQSLGQGLEFLIYFQGNSAPDKSGLPSDRFSAERTGGSVSTLTIQRTQQEDSAVYLCASSPGTREAGELFFGEGSRLTVL.

This clone came up once. The chain has TRBV7-9 and TRBJ1-1; D possibly corresponds to TRBD1 (5 bases). The CDR3 spans 16 residues. V lost 5 bases, J lost 2 bases, and 18 bases lay in between. In germline, CDR1 is SEHNR, CDR2 FQNEAQ (reference sequence). Here the CDR3 DNA reads TGTGCCAGCAGCGACCCGCCCGGCAGGGCAAACACTGAAGCTTTCTTT. This sequence encodes CASSDPPGRANTEAFF.

This clone was picked up a small number of times. CDR3 region: CAWSATGSAEAFF. CDR3 sequence (DNA): TGTGCCTGGAGTGCTACAGGGTCGGCTGAAGCTTTCTTT. The chain couples TRBV30 to TRBJ1-1, with D possibly being TRBD1 (6 bases). V was trimmed by 1 base and J by 6 bases, leaving 12 bases between them. Germline V lookup: CDR1 GTSNPN, CDR2 SVGIG (reference sequence). The CDR3 loop spans 13 amino acids. Looking up the rest from reference TRBV30 and TRBJ1-1 gives the full variable domain: SQTIHQWPATLVQPVGSPLSLECTVEGTSNPNLYWYRQAAGRGLQLLFYSVGIGQISSEVPQNLSASRPQDRQFILSSKKLLLSDSGFYLCAWSATGSAEAFFGQGTRLTVV.

The chain couples TRBV2 to TRBJ1-6; D gene unclear. Trimming cost V 2 bases and J 10 bases, with 9 bases left between them. The CDR3 runs to 13 residues. CDR1 and CDR2 from the germline V gene are SNHLY and FYNNEI. CDR3 protein: CASSEPRRSPLHF. CDR3 DNA: TGTGCCAGCAGTGAACCCAGAAGATCACCCCTCCACTTT.

This chain links TRBV7-9 with TRBJ1-1; TRBD1 might be the D (6 bases). The CDR3 spans 14 residues. Germline CDR1 and CDR2: SEHNR and FQNEAQ (reference sequence). The V gene lost 0 bases and the J gene lost 5 bases, with 10 bases spanning the gap. CDR3 in amino acids: CASSLALGGTEAFF. DNA for the CDR3: TGTGCCAGCAGCTTAGCGCTAGGGGGAACTGAAGCTTTCTTT. Together with reference TRBV7-9 and TRBJ1-1, the CDR3 gives the full variable domain: DTGVSQNPRHKITKRGQNVTFRCDPISEHNRLYWYRQTLGQGPEFLTYFQNEAQLEKSRLLSDRFSAERPKGSFSTLEIQRTEQGDSAMYLCASSLALGGTEAFFGQGTRLTVV.

This clone was seen more than once but under ten times. This chain links TRBV5-6 with TRBJ2-3, with 7 positions matching TRBD2. CDR1 and CDR2 from the germline V gene are SGHDT and YYEEEE. Losses at the gene ends were 1 base for V and 1 base for J; bases not matched to a gene: 6. This CDR3 comprises 16 residues. The CDR3 DNA reads TGTGCCAGCAGCTTGAGTGGGAGGGAGCGCACAGATACGCAGTATTTT. Its protein is CASSLSGRERTDTQYF.

This sequence joins TRBV18 and TRBJ1-2, with a tentative D call TRBD1 (5 bases). CDR1 is KGHSH, CDR2 LQKENI, per germline. V gave up 3 bases and J gave up 0 bases, with 14 bases separating them. The CDR3 totals 16 residues. CDR3 amino acids: CASSPGPGYTNYGYTF. The CDR3 DNA is TGTGCCAGCTCACCGGGTCCAGGGTATACTAACTATGGCTACACCTTC. Using reference TRBV18 and TRBJ1-2 for the parts outside the CDR3, the full variable domain is NAGVMQNPRHLVRRRGQEARLRCSPMKGHSHVYWYRQLPEEGLKFMVYLQKENIIDESGMPKERFSAEFPKEGPSILRIQQVVRGDSAAYFCASSPGPGYTNYGYTFGSGTRLTVV.

The chain couples TRBV20-1 to TRBJ1-2; no clear D. Trimming stripped 1 base from V and 7 bases from J, with 7 bases between. CDR1 DFQATT and CDR2 SNEGSKA come from the germline V gene (reference sequence). CDR3 size: 11 residues. The CDR3 sequence: CSARASLGYTF. The CDR3, as DNA: TGCAGTGCTAGAGCGTCACTTGGCTACACCTTC.

The chain joins TRBV9 to TRBJ2-1; 10 bases line up with TRBD2. The CDR3 is made up of 15 amino acids. With V trimmed by 4 bases and J by 2 bases, 3 bases remained unmatched. Germline values: CDR1 SGDLS, CDR2 YYNGEE. CDR3 nucleotides: TGTGCCAGCAGCTATAGCGGGGGGACCTACAATGAGCAGTTCTTC. It is translated as CASSYSGGTYNEQFF. The variable domain in full, completed from reference TRBV9 and TRBJ2-1, reads DSGVTQTPKHLITATGQRVTLRCSPRSGDLSVYWYQQSLDQGLQFLIQYYNGEERAKGNILERFSAQQFPDLHSELNLSSLELGDSALYFCASSYSGGTYNEQFFGPGTRLTVL.